A single sample gave rise to the 14 T cell receptor beta chains below, sequenced in a study of T cells in Graves' hyperthyroidism and ophthalmopathy. It was RNA transcripts that yielded the amplified TCR beta CDR3 regions. The TCR CDR3 was amplified in a first-round RT-PCR using the HTBI primer set. Via MiXCR, TCRdb re-called the multiplex PCR reads, giving one row per CDR3 protein. The sample records some 600,000 distinct CDR3 sequences, approximately 14% being singletons. Sequencing input: blood. The source of these receptors is a woman aged 30 to 39 with Graves' hyperthyroidism that later progressed to Graves' ophthalmopathy.

There are many counts of this clonotype. The V gene is TRBV2, the J gene TRBJ2-2; perhaps TRBD2 as D (6 bases). This CDR3 spans 14 amino acids. The V end was cut by 7 bases, the J end by 3 bases, with 12 bases between. The germline V gene encodes CDR1 SNHLY and CDR2 FYNNEI. CDR3 loop: CASIGGEYTGELFF. The CDR3 nucleotides are TGTGCCAGCATCGGCGGGGAATACACCGGGGAGCTGTTTTTT.

Only a few counts were recorded for this clonotype. A single base separates this from a much larger clone, so it may be a read error. In DNA form, the CDR3 reads TGTGCCACCAGTGTCTCTGGGGCCAACGTCCTGACTTTC. It translates to CATSVSGANVLTF. This chain joins TRBV24-1 and TRBJ2-6, with D unresolved. Trimming shortened V by 5 bases and J by 0 bases, and 1 base separated the two germline ends. This CDR3 comprises 13 residues. The V gene's germline CDR1 is KGHDR and CDR2 SFDVKD.

This clonotype has ten or more counts. The chain uses TRBV12-3 or TRBV12-4 and TRBJ2-2, with D perhaps being TRBD1 or TRBD2 (5 bases each). The CDR3 sequence is 14 residues long. The V end lost 0 bases, the J end lost 15 bases, and 17 bases lay between the germline ends. CDR3 protein: CASSLALQARVVFF. In nucleotides, the CDR3 is TGTGCCAGCAGTTTAGCGCTACAGGCGAGGGTGGTGTTTTTT.

In this sample, this clonotype turned up many times. The chain links TRBV30 to TRBJ1-2; D is uncertain. Per germline, CDR1 GTSNPN and CDR2 SVGIG (reference sequence). The V end lost 0 bases, the J end lost 4 bases, and 12 bases lay between the germline ends. There are 14 residues in the CDR3. CDR3 in DNA: TGTGCCTGGAGTGTACCCCAAATAAGCTATGGCTACACCTTC. It encodes CAWSVPQISYGYTF.

In its sample, this clonotype was seen many times. The CDR3 DNA reads TGTGCCAGCAGCTCCACCCTTCACGGACAGTATAGCAATCAGCCCCAGCATTTT. Translated, it gives CASSSTLHGQYSNQPQHF. The chain carries TRBV7-9 and TRBJ1-5; the D gene is possibly TRBD1 (6 bases). This CDR3 comprises 18 residues. Germline assignment: CDR1 SEHNR and CDR2 FQNEAQ (reference sequence). V dropped 4 bases and J dropped 0 bases, with 19 bases sitting between them. Full variable domain (missing parts from reference TRBV7-9 and TRBJ1-5): DTGVSQNPRHKITKRGQNVTFRCDPISEHNRLYWYRQTLGQGPEFLTYFQNEAQLEKSRLLSDRFSAERPKGSFSTLEIQRTEQGDSAMYLCASSSTLHGQYSNQPQHFGDGTRLSIL.

The table lists this clonotype with many counts. This chain joins TRBV7-9 and TRBJ2-1, with TRBD2 matching 7 bases. From germline, CDR1 is SEHNR and CDR2 FQNEAQ (reference sequence). V lost 1 base, J lost 3 bases, and 6 bases stayed unmatched. The CDR3 length is 16 residues. The CDR3 loop is CASSLGGLADYNEQFF. CDR3 nucleotide sequence: TGTGCCAGCAGCTTAGGGGGTCTAGCGGACTACAATGAGCAGTTCTTC. The full variable domain, its missing parts supplied by reference TRBV7-9 and TRBJ2-1, is DTGVSQNPRHKITKRGQNVTFRCDPISEHNRLYWYRQTLGQGPEFLTYFQNEAQLEKSRLLSDRFSAERPKGSFSTLEIQRTEQGDSAMYLCASSLGGLADYNEQFFGPGTRLTVL.

The chain uses TRBV20-1 and TRBJ1-6; TRBD1 matches at 8 bases. V lost 3 bases to trimming and J lost 5 bases; unmatched junction nucleotides: 3. Germline CDR1 reads DFQATT; CDR2 reads SNEGSKA (reference sequence). The CDR3 runs 14 residues. CDR3 nucleotide sequence: TGCAGTGCTAGTTGGACAGGGCATAATTCACCCCTCCACTTT. It is translated as CSASWTGHNSPLHF.

Many counts were recorded for this clonotype. The chain carries TRBV28 and TRBJ2-5; 8 bases are shared with TRBD1. The germline gives CDR1 MDHEN, CDR2 SYDVKM. The V gene end was trimmed by 6 bases and the J gene end by 4 bases; junction bases not matched to a gene: 4. The CDR3 spans 13 residues. CDR3 sequence: CASSGQGLETQYF. The CDR3 DNA reads as TGTGCCAGCAGCGGACAGGGTTTAGAGACCCAGTACTTC.

There are many counts of this clonotype. The rearrangement joins TRBV29-1 to TRBJ2-7; a possible D gene is TRBD2 (6 bases). The ends were cut back, 0 bases at V and 2 bases at J, with 14 bases in the middle. The germline CDR1 and CDR2 sequences are SQVTM and ANQGSEA. The CDR3 consists of 15 residues. This CDR3 is CSVEESRGGTYEQYF. DNA for the CDR3: TGCAGCGTTGAAGAATCGCGGGGTGGCACCTACGAGCAGTACTTC.

This clonotype was seen repeatedly, ten times or more. This sequence joins TRBV20-1 and TRBJ2-1, with 14 nucleotides matching TRBD2. The CDR3 loop spans 14 amino acids. The J segment lost 8 bases and the V segment lost 3 bases, leaving 3 bases of the junction unmatched. CDR1 is DFQATT and CDR2 is SNEGSKA in the germline V gene (reference sequence). DNA of the CDR3: TGCAGTGCTAGTGGGACTAGCGGGAGAGATGAGCAGTTCTTC. Translated, it gives CSASGTSGRDEQFF.

This chain connects TRBV29-1 to TRBJ1-4; no clear D gene. Germline CDR1 is SQVTM and CDR2 is ANQGSEA. The CDR3 runs 14 residues. With 4 bases removed from V and 0 bases from J, the gap between germline ends came to 9 bases. The CDR3 protein is CSVVDLATNEKLFF. CDR3 DNA: TGCAGCGTTGTGGATCTGGCAACTAATGAAAAACTGTTTTTT. The variable domain in full, completed from reference TRBV29-1 and TRBJ1-4, reads SAVISQKPSRDICQRGTSLTIQCQVDSQVTMMFWYRQQPGQSLTLIATANQGSEATYESGFVIDKFPISRPNLTFSTLTVSNMSPEDSSIYLCSVVDLATNEKLFFGSGTQLSVL.

The table lists this clonotype with many counts. The chain joins TRBV10-3 to TRBJ2-3; D is possibly TRBD2 (5 bases). The V and J ends lost 2 bases and 3 bases respectively, with 9 bases between them. CDR1 ENHRY and CDR2 SYGVKD come from the germline V gene. The CDR3 is made up of 14 amino acids. The DNA for the CDR3 is TGTGCCATCAGTGAGGGCGGGTGGACAGATACGCAGTATTTT. Translating it yields CAISEGGWTDTQYF.

This clonotype was detected once. The genes are TRBV6-2 or TRBV6-3 and TRBJ2-3; tentatively, D is TRBD1 (5 bases). Trimming cost V 6 bases and J 6 bases, with 19 bases left between them. Germline V gene data show CDR1 as MNHEY and CDR2 as SVGEGT. The CDR3 is made up of 15 amino acids. The CDR3 sequence is CASRELVGRRDTQYF. As DNA, the CDR3 is TGTGCCAGCAGGGAGCTAGTGGGGCGCCGCGATACGCAGTATTTT.

The chain has TRBV6-1 and TRBJ2-7, with D maybe TRBD2 (5 bases). Between the trimmed V and J ends, which lost 6 bases and 0 bases, there was a span of 18 bases. Germline assignment: CDR1 MNHNS and CDR2 SASEGT. The CDR3 covers 16 residues. DNA of the CDR3: TGTGCCAGCAGAAAAGTAGGAGGCAGAAGCTCCTACGAGCAGTACTTC. Encoded protein: CASRKVGGRSSYEQYF.